This record concerns one T cell receptor (beta chain) sequence. Germline lookup yields CDR1 SGHRS and CDR2 YFSETQ. CDR3 size: 14 residues. The V gene lost 1 base and the J gene lost 6 bases, with 10 bases spanning the gap. These data come from a study of T cells in tuberculosis. Time point defined: new active TB diagnosis, blood taken before or within 7 days of starting treatment. Assay: immunoSEQ multiplex PCR; the TCRdb copy retains only in-frame clones and omits some. This sample has roughly 34,000 clones; approximately 90% occur once, and the top ten carry roughly 5.7%. The source of this sequence is an adult with tuberculosis. The gene calls are TRBV5-1 and TRBJ2-2; possible D gene TRBD1, 5 bases. The sequenced sample was PBMCs, obtained at tuberculosis diagnosis. The CDR3 region is CASSLSGLAGELFF. The CDR3 DNA follows: TGCGCCAGCAGCTTGTCAGGGTTGGCCGGGGAGCTGTTTTTT.